One sample yielded the 10 T cell receptor beta chains listed below, sequenced in a study of relationships among human T cell subsets. Semiquantitative ARM-PCR amplified T cell receptor alpha and beta CDR3 regions from mRNA. Tagged nested gene-specific primers were used first, then communal superprimers amplified exponentially. TCRdb re-called the multiplex PCR reads with MiXCR, one entry per CDR3 protein. The sample shows approximately 14,000 distinct CDR3 sequences, about 60% of them seen only once. Regulatory T cells were selected from positively selected CD4+ cells using anti-CD25 beads. The source material was Tregs sorted from blood. The receptors originated from a man in his forties or fifties in good health.

The chain has TRBV20-1 and TRBJ2-5, with 8 bases lining up with TRBD2. The J segment lost 7 bases and the V segment lost 0 bases, leaving 7 bases of the junction unmatched. The CDR3 loop spans 14 amino acids. Per germline, CDR1 DFQATT and CDR2 SNEGSKA (reference sequence). The DNA for the CDR3 is TGCAGTGCTAGAGATAGACTAGCGTGGGGGACCCAGTACTTC. This codes for CSARDRLAWGTQYF.

This chain's CDR3 is CSASWSGGGKLFF. CDR3 nucleotide sequence: TGCAGTGCTAGCTGGTCCGGTGGAGGAAAGCTGTTTTTT. The chain uses TRBV20-1 and TRBJ1-4; no definite D call. The CDR3 loop spans 13 amino acids. V lost 3 bases and J lost 14, with 19 bases in between. Germline CDR1 and CDR2: DFQATT and SNEGSKA (reference sequence).

This clonotype was seen just once. The rearrangement uses TRBV6-1 and TRBJ2-1, with 9 positions matching TRBD1. CDR1 is MNHNS and CDR2 is SASEGT in the germline V gene. J gave up 7 bases and V 5 bases, and 9 bases lay outside the gene matches. This CDR3 comprises 15 residues. The CDR3 DNA follows: TGTGCCAGCAGTCCCCGGGACAGGGTCGCAAATGAGCAGTTCTTC. It translates to CASSPRDRVANEQFF.

The chain recombines TRBV20-1 with TRBJ2-5; TRBD2 matches 11 bases. This CDR3 comprises 16 residues. The germline CDR1 and CDR2 sequences are DFQATT and SNEGSKA (reference sequence). The J segment lost 5 bases and the V segment lost 6 bases, leaving 14 bases of the junction unmatched. The CDR3 region is CSAVKGSGGARETQYF. CDR3 in DNA: TGCAGTGCCGTTAAGGGTAGCGGGGGGGCCAGGGAGACCCAGTACTTC.

The V and J genes are TRBV6-5 and TRBJ2-7, with TRBD1 identical over 8 bases. Germline V gene data show CDR1 as MNHEY and CDR2 as SVGAGI. The trim removed 6 bases at V and 3 bases at J, leaving 19 bases unmatched. The CDR3 is 18 amino acids. The CDR3 coding sequence is TGTGCCAGCAGCCCCGGGACAGGACGACTACTCTATTTCTACGAGCAGTACTTC. It specifies CASSPGTGRLLYFYEQYF.

The chain recombines TRBV20-1 with TRBJ2-6; tentative D call: TRBD1 (8 bases). The CDR3 covers 16 residues. Germline-derived CDR1 and CDR2 are DFQATT and SNEGSKA (reference sequence). V lost 8 bases and J lost 4, with 21 bases in between. CDR3 sequence (DNA): TGCAGTCCAGGGGGGGTTGACAGGGGAGGGGCCAACGTCCTGACTTTC. This encodes CSPGGVDRGGANVLTF.

The chain carries TRBV24-1 and TRBJ1-3; D uncertain. Trimming cost V 4 bases and J 0 bases, with 6 bases left between them. The CDR3 loop spans 14 amino acids. Germline V gene sequence: CDR1 KGHDR, CDR2 SFDVKD. CDR3 sequence (DNA): TGTGCCACCAGTGACCGGAGCTCTGGAAACACCATATATTTT. This gives the protein CATSDRSSGNTIYF.

The chain combines TRBV20-1 with TRBJ1-6; D is ambiguous. V lost 6 bases and J 8 bases, leaving 8 bases between the germline ends. Germline V gene sequence: CDR1 DFQATT, CDR2 SNEGSKA (reference sequence). This CDR3 spans 11 amino acids. The CDR3 reads CSASPDSPLHF. For the CDR3, the DNA is TGCAGTGCCAGCCCAGATTCACCCCTCCACTTT.

V and J are TRBV7-9 and TRBJ2-6; TRBD2 might be the D (6 bases). The CDR3 extends over 16 amino acids. Germline CDR1 is SEHNR and CDR2 is FQNEAQ (reference sequence). V was cut by 1 base and J by 2 bases, with 9 bases left in between. The CDR3 DNA sequence: TGTGCCAGCAGCTTAGATTGGGGGGCTGGGGCCAACGTCCTGACTTTC. It is translated as CASSLDWGAGANVLTF.

This chain connects TRBV20-1 to TRBJ2-4; D is unresolved. V lost 0 bases, J lost 1 base, and 16 bases lay in between. Germline V lookup: CDR1 DFQATT, CDR2 SNEGSKA (reference sequence). This CDR3 has 17 residues. CDR3 coding DNA: TGCAGTGCTAGAGATCCGGGCAAAGCAGGTGCCAAAAACATTCAGTACTTC. Its protein is CSARDPGKAGAKNIQYF.